Sequencing of this T cell receptor beta chain was carried out in a study of blood T cell repertoires in COVID-19. Study overall: The samples span acute and convalescent COVID-19 from the United States, Italy and Spain. PBMCs, B-cell-depleted T cells, or T cells were the source of the cDNA or gDNA that made up the material.

This CDR3 spans 16 amino acids. Trimming left V 1 base short and J 4 bases short, with 17 bases between. CDR1 is MGHRA, CDR2 YSYEKL, per germline. This clone was observed a handful of times. Original data processing: The assay estimated nucleated cells by amplifying reference gene primers. Here immunoSEQ multiplex PCR was the method, and the copy in TCRdb shows in-frame clones only, minus some. The V and J calls and clone size are taken from that table; D and trimming were inferred from the DNA. The table has some 31,000 clones, roughly 85% seen once. This TCR came from an older woman with active COVID-19. The sequenced material came from peripheral blood. J is TRBJ2-7 and V is TRBV4-1; D is possibly TRBD1 (6 bases). This CDR3 is CASSQVTGDRPYEQYF. The CDR3 DNA follows: TGCGCCAGCAGCCAAGTCACAGGCGACAGGCCGTACGAGCAGTACTTC.